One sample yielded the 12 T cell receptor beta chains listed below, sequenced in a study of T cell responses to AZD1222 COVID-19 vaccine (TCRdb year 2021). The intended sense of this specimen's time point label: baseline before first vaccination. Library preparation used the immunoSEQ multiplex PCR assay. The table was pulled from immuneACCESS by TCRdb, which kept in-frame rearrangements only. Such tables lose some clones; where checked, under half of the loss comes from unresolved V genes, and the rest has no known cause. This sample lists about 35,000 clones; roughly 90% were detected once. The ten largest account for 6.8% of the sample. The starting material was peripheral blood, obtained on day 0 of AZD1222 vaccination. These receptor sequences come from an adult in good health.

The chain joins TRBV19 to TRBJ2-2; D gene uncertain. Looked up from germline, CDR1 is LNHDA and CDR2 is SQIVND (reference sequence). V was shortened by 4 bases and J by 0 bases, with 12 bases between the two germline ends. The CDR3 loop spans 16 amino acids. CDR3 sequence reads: CASSNPFTANTGELFF. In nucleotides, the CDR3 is TGTGCCAGTAGTAATCCATTTACCGCGAACACCGGGGAGCTGTTTTTT. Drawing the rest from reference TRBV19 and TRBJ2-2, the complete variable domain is DGGITQSPKYLFRKEGQNVTLSCEQNLNHDAMYWYRQDPGQGLRLIYYSQIVNDFQKGDIAEGYSVSREKKESFPLTVTSAQKNPTAFYLCASSNPFTANTGELFFGEGSRLTVL.

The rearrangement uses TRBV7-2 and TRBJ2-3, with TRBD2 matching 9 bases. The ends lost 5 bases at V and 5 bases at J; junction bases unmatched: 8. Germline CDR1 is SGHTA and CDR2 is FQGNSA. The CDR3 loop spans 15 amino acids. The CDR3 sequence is CASSRLAGRGDTQYF. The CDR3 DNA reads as TGTGCCAGCAGCCGCCTAGCGGGAAGGGGAGATACGCAGTATTTT.

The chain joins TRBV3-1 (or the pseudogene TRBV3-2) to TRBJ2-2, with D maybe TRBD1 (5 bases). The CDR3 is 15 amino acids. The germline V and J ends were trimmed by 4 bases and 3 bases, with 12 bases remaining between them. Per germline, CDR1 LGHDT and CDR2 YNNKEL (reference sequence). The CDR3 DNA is TGTGCCAGCAGCCCCTTGACAGACCACACCGGGGAGCTGTTTTTT. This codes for CASSPLTDHTGELFF.

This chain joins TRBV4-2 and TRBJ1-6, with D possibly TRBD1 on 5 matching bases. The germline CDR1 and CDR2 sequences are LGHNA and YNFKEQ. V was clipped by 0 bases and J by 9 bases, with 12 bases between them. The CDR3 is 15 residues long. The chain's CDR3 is CASSQDRRDGSPLHF. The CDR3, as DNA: TGTGCCAGCAGCCAAGATCGCAGGGATGGTTCACCCCTCCACTTT.

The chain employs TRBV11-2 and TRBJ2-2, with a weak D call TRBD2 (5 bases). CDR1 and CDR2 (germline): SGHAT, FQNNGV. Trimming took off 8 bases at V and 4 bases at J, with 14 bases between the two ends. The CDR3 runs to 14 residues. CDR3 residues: CASWTPRATGELFF. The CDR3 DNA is TGTGCCAGCTGGACTCCCCGGGCCACCGGGGAGCTGTTTTTT.

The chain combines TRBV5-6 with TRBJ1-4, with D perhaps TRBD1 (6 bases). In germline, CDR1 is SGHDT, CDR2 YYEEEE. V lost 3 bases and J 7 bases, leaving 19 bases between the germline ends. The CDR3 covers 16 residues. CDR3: CASSSLQGFRGEKLFF. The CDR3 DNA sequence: TGTGCCAGCAGCTCGCTACAGGGATTCCGAGGTGAAAAACTGTTTTTT. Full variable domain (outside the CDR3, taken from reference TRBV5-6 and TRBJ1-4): DAGVTQSPTHLIKTRGQQVTLRCSPKSGHDTVSWYQQALGQGPQFIFQYYEEEERQRGNFPDRFSGHQFPNYSSELNVNALLLGDSALYLCASSSLQGFRGEKLFFGSGTQLSVL.

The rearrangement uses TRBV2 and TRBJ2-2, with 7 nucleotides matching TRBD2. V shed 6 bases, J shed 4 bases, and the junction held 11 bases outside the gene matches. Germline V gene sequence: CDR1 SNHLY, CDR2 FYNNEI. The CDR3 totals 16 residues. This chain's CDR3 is CASRLGTNGGTGELFF. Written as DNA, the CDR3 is TGTGCCAGCAGGTTAGGGACTAACGGGGGCACCGGGGAGCTGTTTTTT. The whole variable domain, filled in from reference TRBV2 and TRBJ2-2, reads EPEVTQTPSHQVTQMGQEVILRCVPISNHLYFYWYRQILGQKVEFLVSFYNNEISEKSEIFDDQFSVERPDGSNFTLKIRSTKLEDSAMYFCASRLGTNGGTGELFFGEGSRLTVL.

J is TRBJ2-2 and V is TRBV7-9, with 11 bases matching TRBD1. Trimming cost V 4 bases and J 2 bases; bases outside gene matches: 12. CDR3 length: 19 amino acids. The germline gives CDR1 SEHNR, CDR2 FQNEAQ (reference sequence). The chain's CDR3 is CASSSWGQGDKLNTGELFF. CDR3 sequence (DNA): TGTGCCAGCAGCTCCTGGGGACAGGGGGATAAACTTAACACCGGGGAGCTGTTTTTT.

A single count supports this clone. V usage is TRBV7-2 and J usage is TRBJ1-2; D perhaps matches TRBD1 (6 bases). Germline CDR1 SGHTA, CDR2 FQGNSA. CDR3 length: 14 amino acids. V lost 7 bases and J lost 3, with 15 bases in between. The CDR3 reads CASKRTVADYGYTF. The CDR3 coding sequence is TGTGCCAGCAAGAGGACAGTTGCCGACTATGGCTACACCTTC.

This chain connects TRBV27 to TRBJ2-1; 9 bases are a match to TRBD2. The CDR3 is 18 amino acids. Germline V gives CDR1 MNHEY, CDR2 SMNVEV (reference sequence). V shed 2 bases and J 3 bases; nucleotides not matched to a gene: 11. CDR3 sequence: CASSLAAGGSLVYNEQFF. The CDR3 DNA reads TGTGCCAGCAGTTTAGCGGCGGGAGGGTCTCTGGTCTACAATGAGCAGTTCTTC.

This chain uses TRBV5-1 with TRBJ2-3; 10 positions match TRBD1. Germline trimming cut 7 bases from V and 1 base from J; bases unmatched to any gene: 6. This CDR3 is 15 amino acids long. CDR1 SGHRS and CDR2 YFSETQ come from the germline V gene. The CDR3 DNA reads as TGCGCCAGCCGGGACAGGGGCGAGCGCACAGATACGCAGTATTTT. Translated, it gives CASRDRGERTDTQYF. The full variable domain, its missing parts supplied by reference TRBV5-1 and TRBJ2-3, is KAGVTQTPRYLIKTRGQQVTLSCSPISGHRSVSWYQQTPGQGLQFLFEYFSETQRNKGNFPGRFSGRQFSNSRSEMNVSTLELGDSALYLCASRDRGERTDTQYFGPGTRLTVL.

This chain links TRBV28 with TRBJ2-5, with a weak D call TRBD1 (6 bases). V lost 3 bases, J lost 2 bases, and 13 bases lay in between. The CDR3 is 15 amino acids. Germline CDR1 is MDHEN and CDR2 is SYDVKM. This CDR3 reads CASSFPGRGQETQYF. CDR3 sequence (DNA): TGTGCCAGCAGTTTCCCTGGAAGGGGGCAAGAGACCCAGTACTTC.